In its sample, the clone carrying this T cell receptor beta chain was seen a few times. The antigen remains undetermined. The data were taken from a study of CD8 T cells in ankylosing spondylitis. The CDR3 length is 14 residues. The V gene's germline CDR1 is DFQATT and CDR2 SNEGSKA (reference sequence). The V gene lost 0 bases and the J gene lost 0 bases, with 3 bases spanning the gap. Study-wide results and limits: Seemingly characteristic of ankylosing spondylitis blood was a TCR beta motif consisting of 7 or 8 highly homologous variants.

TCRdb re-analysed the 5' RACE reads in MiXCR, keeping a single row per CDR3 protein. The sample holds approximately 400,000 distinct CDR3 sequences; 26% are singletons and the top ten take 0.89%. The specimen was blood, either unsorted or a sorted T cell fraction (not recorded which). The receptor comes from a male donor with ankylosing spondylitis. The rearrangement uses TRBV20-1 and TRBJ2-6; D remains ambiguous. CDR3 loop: CSAREYSGANVLTF. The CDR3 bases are TGCAGTGCTAGAGAGTACTCTGGGGCCAACGTCCTGACTTTC.